A selection of T cell receptor beta chains follows, all from one sample in a study of T cells in Graves' hyperthyroidism and ophthalmopathy. TCRdb re-called the multiplex PCR reads through MiXCR, storing one row per CDR3 protein. In the table there are about 640,000 distinct CDR3 sequences, roughly 20% of which are singletons. The specimen sequenced was blood. The receptors stem from a man aged 25 to 45 with Graves' ophthalmopathy. Each CDR3 is given with its conserved first and last residue. Each record gives: V gene, CDR3 length, D gene, clone size, J gene, CDR3 protein, CDR3 DNA. D genes are given only for firm matches. Clone size is stated in some rows and not others, as once, few, many or a class when expanded.

V gene: TRBV12-3/TRBV12-4; CDR3 length: 15; D gene: TRBD2; clone size: .; J gene: TRBJ2-7; CDR3 protein: CASSSRTSWAYEQYF; CDR3 DNA: TGTGCCAGCAGTTCCCGGACTAGCTGGGCCTACGAGCAGTACTTC
V gene: TRBV15; CDR3 length: 18; D gene: .; clone size: .; J gene: TRBJ1-2; CDR3 protein: CATSRDGGRAGANYGYTF; CDR3 DNA: TGTGCCACCAGCAGAGATGGGGGGCGGGCCGGGGCTAACTATGGCTACACCTTC
V gene: TRBV28; CDR3 length: 10; D gene: .; clone size: few; J gene: TRBJ2-4; CDR3 protein: CASPKNIQYF; CDR3 DNA: TGTGCCAGCCCTAAAAACATTCAGTACTTC
V gene: TRBV9; CDR3 length: 15; D gene: TRBD1; clone size: .; J gene: TRBJ2-2; CDR3 protein: CASSIGTGATGELFF; CDR3 DNA: TGTGCCAGCAGCATCGGGACAGGGGCCACCGGGGAGCTGTTTTTT
V gene: TRBV6-1; CDR3 length: 14; D gene: .; clone size: few; J gene: TRBJ2-5; CDR3 protein: CASARDGRRGAQYF; CDR3 DNA: TGTGCCAGCGCTCGGGATGGACGGCGAGGGGCCCAGTACTTC
V gene: TRBV20-1; CDR3 length: 14; D gene: .; clone size: .; J gene: TRBJ2-7; CDR3 protein: CSAREAGLDYEQYF; CDR3 DNA: TGCAGTGCTAGAGAGGCGGGATTAGACTACGAGCAGTACTTC
V gene: TRBV28; CDR3 length: 14; D gene: .; clone size: few; J gene: TRBJ2-3; CDR3 protein: CASSLRESTDTQYF; CDR3 DNA: TGTGCCAGCAGCCTCAGGGAGTCGACAGATACGCAGTATTTT
V gene: TRBV20-1; CDR3 length: 15; D gene: .; clone size: few; J gene: TRBJ1-6; CDR3 protein: CSARASFWENSPLHF; CDR3 DNA: TGCAGTGCTAGAGCTTCCTTTTGGGAGAATTCACCCCTCCACTTT
V gene: TRBV24-1; CDR3 length: 16; D gene: TRBD2; clone size: .; J gene: TRBJ2-1; CDR3 protein: CATAPGLAGSYNEQFF; CDR3 DNA: TGTGCCACCGCCCCCGGACTAGCGGGATCCTACAATGAGCAGTTCTTC
V gene: TRBV6-1; CDR3 length: 16; D gene: .; clone size: .; J gene: TRBJ1-6; CDR3 protein: CASSEGSSSYNSPLHF; CDR3 DNA: TGTGCCAGCAGCGAGGGCTCTAGCTCCTATAATTCACCCCTCCACTTT
V gene: TRBV28; CDR3 length: 16; D gene: TRBD2; clone size: many; J gene: TRBJ2-7; CDR3 protein: CASSLSGLAGDYEQYF; CDR3 DNA: TGTGCCAGCAGTTTATCGGGACTAGCGGGGGACTACGAGCAGTACTTC
V gene: TRBV10-3; CDR3 length: 15; D gene: .; clone size: once; J gene: TRBJ1-1; CDR3 protein: CAISVRQRSTAEAFF; CDR3 DNA: TGTGCCATCAGTGTGCGACAGCGAAGTACGGCTGAAGCTTTCTTT
V gene: TRBV6-2/TRBV6-3; CDR3 length: 14; D gene: TRBD2; clone size: .; J gene: TRBJ2-1; CDR3 protein: CASTGGRSYNEQFF; CDR3 DNA: TGTGCCAGCACGGGGGGGAGATCCTACAATGAGCAGTTCTTC
V gene: TRBV11-2; CDR3 length: 16; D gene: .; clone size: .; J gene: TRBJ2-5; CDR3 protein: CASSLARRETQETQYF; CDR3 DNA: TGTGCCAGCAGCTTAGCGCGCAGGGAGACCCAAGAGACCCAGTACTTC
V gene: TRBV3-1; CDR3 length: 15; D gene: TRBD2; clone size: .; J gene: TRBJ2-5; CDR3 protein: CASSHGRGGRETQYF; CDR3 DNA: TGTGCCAGCAGCCATGGGAGGGGCGGGAGAGAGACCCAGTACTTC
V gene: TRBV12-3/TRBV12-4; CDR3 length: 15; D gene: .; clone size: .; J gene: TRBJ2-2; CDR3 protein: CASSLAREPTGELFF; CDR3 DNA: TGTGCCAGCAGTTTGGCCAGGGAACCCACCGGGGAGCTGTTTTTT
V gene: TRBV7-2; CDR3 length: 17; D gene: .; clone size: .; J gene: TRBJ1-3; CDR3 protein: CASSLVGGPYSGNTIYF; CDR3 DNA: TGTGCCAGCAGCTTAGTTGGGGGGCCCTACTCTGGAAACACCATATATTTT
V gene: TRBV12-3/TRBV12-4; CDR3 length: 17; D gene: .; clone size: many; J gene: TRBJ2-5; CDR3 protein: CASSLGRGTESQETQYF; CDR3 DNA: TGTGCCAGCAGTTTAGGGCGGGGGACAGAGAGTCAAGAGACCCAGTACTTC
V gene: TRBV7-2; CDR3 length: 13; D gene: TRBD1; clone size: .; J gene: TRBJ1-2; CDR3 protein: CASSRDRAGGYTF; CDR3 DNA: TGTGCCAGCAGCCGGGACAGGGCTGGCGGCTACACCTTC
V gene: TRBV5-1; CDR3 length: 14; D gene: TRBD1; clone size: many; J gene: TRBJ1-1; CDR3 protein: CASSPTGRNTEAFF; CDR3 DNA: TGCGCCAGCAGCCCGACAGGGAGGAACACTGAAGCTTTCTTT
V gene: TRBV5-1; CDR3 length: 16; D gene: TRBD1; clone size: many; J gene: TRBJ1-3; CDR3 protein: CASRPGTATSGNTIYF; CDR3 DNA: TGCGCCAGCAGACCCGGGACAGCTACCTCTGGAAACACCATATATTTT
V gene: TRBV3-1; CDR3 length: 15; D gene: TRBD2; clone size: .; J gene: TRBJ2-2; CDR3 protein: CASSQDSSGRGELFF; CDR3 DNA: TGTGCCAGCAGCCAAGATTCCAGCGGGAGGGGGGAGCTGTTTTTT
V gene: TRBV7-9; CDR3 length: 15; D gene: TRBD1; clone size: many; J gene: TRBJ1-1; CDR3 protein: CASRPNRGQGTEAFF; CDR3 DNA: TGTGCCAGCAGACCTAACAGGGGGCAGGGCACTGAAGCTTTCTTT
V gene: TRBV19; CDR3 length: 13; D gene: .; clone size: .; J gene: TRBJ1-2; CDR3 protein: CASSIGGIYGYTF; CDR3 DNA: TGTGCCAGTAGTATAGGAGGGATCTATGGCTACACCTTC
V gene: TRBV6-2/TRBV6-3; CDR3 length: 17; D gene: .; clone size: few; J gene: TRBJ2-7; CDR3 protein: CASSYPLAGTKSYEQYF; CDR3 DNA: TGTGCCAGCAGTTACCCGCTCGCGGGGACGAAGTCCTACGAGCAGTACTTC
V gene: TRBV11-1; CDR3 length: 15; D gene: .; clone size: many; J gene: TRBJ2-1; CDR3 protein: CASSLAGTGNNEQFF; CDR3 DNA: TGTGCCAGCAGCTTAGCTGGGACTGGGAACAATGAGCAGTTCTTC
V gene: TRBV7-9; CDR3 length: 16; D gene: .; clone size: .; J gene: TRBJ2-1; CDR3 protein: CASSRLTGAGYNEQFF; CDR3 DNA: TGTGCCAGCAGCCGACTTACGGGAGCTGGGTACAATGAGCAGTTCTTC
V gene: TRBV4-1; CDR3 length: 15; D gene: .; clone size: few; J gene: TRBJ2-4; CDR3 protein: CASSQAALAKNIQYF; CDR3 DNA: TGCGCCAGCAGCCAAGCTGCGTTAGCCAAAAACATTCAGTACTTC
V gene: TRBV7-2; CDR3 length: 15; D gene: .; clone size: .; J gene: TRBJ1-5; CDR3 protein: CASSLAPYSNQPQHF; CDR3 DNA: TGTGCCAGCAGCTTGGCCCCGTATAGCAATCAGCCCCAGCATTTT
V gene: TRBV9; CDR3 length: 15; D gene: .; clone size: .; J gene: TRBJ2-3; CDR3 protein: CASSVSGGSTDTQYF; CDR3 DNA: TGTGCCAGCAGCGTATCTGGCGGGAGCACAGATACGCAGTATTTT
V gene: TRBV19; CDR3 length: 14; D gene: .; clone size: few; J gene: TRBJ2-7; CDR3 protein: CASSSGDPKEEQYF; CDR3 DNA: TGTGCCAGTAGTTCCGGGGACCCGAAGGAGGAGCAGTACTTC
V gene: TRBV6-1; CDR3 length: 14; D gene: .; clone size: .; J gene: TRBJ1-1; CDR3 protein: CASREGGRNTEAFF; CDR3 DNA: TGTGCCAGCAGAGAGGGGGGAAGGAACACTGAAGCTTTCTTT
V gene: TRBV28; CDR3 length: 13; D gene: TRBD1; clone size: few; J gene: TRBJ1-2; CDR3 protein: CASSRDRVKGYTF; CDR3 DNA: TGTGCCAGCAGTCGGGACAGGGTAAAGGGCTACACCTTC
V gene: TRBV5-5; CDR3 length: 15; D gene: .; clone size: few; J gene: TRBJ2-7; CDR3 protein: CASSLIWGGRDEQYF; CDR3 DNA: TGTGCCAGCAGCCTGATCTGGGGCGGTAGAGACGAGCAGTACTTC
V gene: TRBV20-1; CDR3 length: 14; D gene: TRBD2; clone size: few; J gene: TRBJ2-5; CDR3 protein: CSALGLAGEETQYF; CDR3 DNA: TGCAGTGCTTTAGGACTAGCGGGGGAAGAGACCCAGTACTTC
V gene: TRBV27; CDR3 length: 15; D gene: .; clone size: many; J gene: TRBJ1-1; CDR3 protein: CASSLAGAVRTEAFF; CDR3 DNA: TGTGCCAGCAGTTTAGCAGGGGCAGTAAGGACTGAAGCTTTCTTT
V gene: TRBV28; CDR3 length: 15; D gene: TRBD2; clone size: many; J gene: TRBJ2-7; CDR3 protein: CASSPWTSGSYEQYF; CDR3 DNA: TGTGCCAGCAGTCCCTGGACTAGCGGATCCTACGAGCAGTACTTC
V gene: TRBV30; CDR3 length: 14; D gene: TRBD1; clone size: few; J gene: TRBJ1-1; CDR3 protein: CASTRDRGLGEAFF; CDR3 DNA: TGTGCCTCCACTCGGGACAGGGGGCTAGGTGAAGCTTTCTTT
V gene: TRBV27; CDR3 length: 15; D gene: .; clone size: many; J gene: TRBJ1-1; CDR3 protein: CASSFKAPGGTEAFF; CDR3 DNA: TGTGCCAGCAGTTTTAAGGCACCTGGAGGCACTGAAGCTTTCTTT
V gene: TRBV20-1; CDR3 length: 12; D gene: .; clone size: many; J gene: TRBJ2-7; CDR3 protein: CSARDIYTEQYF; CDR3 DNA: TGCAGTGCTAGGGACATCTATACCGAGCAGTACTTC
V gene: TRBV30; CDR3 length: 13; D gene: .; clone size: few; J gene: TRBJ2-2; CDR3 protein: CAWSVAAPGELFF; CDR3 DNA: TGTGCCTGGAGTGTAGCAGCCCCCGGGGAGCTGTTTTTT
V gene: TRBV6-2/TRBV6-3; CDR3 length: 16; D gene: .; clone size: few; J gene: TRBJ1-1; CDR3 protein: CASSYPRTASDTEAFF; CDR3 DNA: TGTGCCAGCAGTTACCCCCGGACAGCTTCGGACACTGAAGCTTTCTTT
V gene: TRBV19; CDR3 length: 15; D gene: .; clone size: .; J gene: TRBJ2-1; CDR3 protein: CASSIVGGKSLEQFF; CDR3 DNA: TGTGCCAGTAGTATCGTTGGCGGGAAGTCGTTAGAGCAGTTCTTC
V gene: TRBV9; CDR3 length: 19; D gene: TRBD2; clone size: .; J gene: TRBJ2-1; CDR3 protein: CASSTPGLAGGPVAGEQFF; CDR3 DNA: TGTGCCAGCAGCACCCCGGGACTAGCGGGAGGTCCCGTTGCCGGTGAGCAGTTCTTC
V gene: TRBV20-1; CDR3 length: 16; D gene: TRBD2; clone size: many; J gene: TRBJ2-1; CDR3 protein: CSARVAGGGPYNEQFF; CDR3 DNA: TGCAGTGCTAGAGTTGCGGGAGGGGGTCCTTACAATGAGCAGTTCTTC
V gene: TRBV20-1; CDR3 length: 11; D gene: .; clone size: few; J gene: TRBJ1-6; CDR3 protein: CSASQGAPLHF; CDR3 DNA: TGCAGTGCTTCCCAAGGAGCACCCCTCCACTTT